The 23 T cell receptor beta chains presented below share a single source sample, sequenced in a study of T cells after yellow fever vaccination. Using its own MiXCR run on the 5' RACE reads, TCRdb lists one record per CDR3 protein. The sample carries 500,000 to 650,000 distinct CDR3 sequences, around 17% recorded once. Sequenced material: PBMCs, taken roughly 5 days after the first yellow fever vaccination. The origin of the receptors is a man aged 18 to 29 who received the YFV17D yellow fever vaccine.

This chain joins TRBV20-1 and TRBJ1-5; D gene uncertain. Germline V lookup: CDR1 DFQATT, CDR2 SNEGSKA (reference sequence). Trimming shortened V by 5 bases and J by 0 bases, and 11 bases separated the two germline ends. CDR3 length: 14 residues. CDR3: CSAQPPYSNQPQHF. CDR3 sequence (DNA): TGCAGTGCTCAACCGCCTTATAGCAATCAGCCCCAGCATTTT.

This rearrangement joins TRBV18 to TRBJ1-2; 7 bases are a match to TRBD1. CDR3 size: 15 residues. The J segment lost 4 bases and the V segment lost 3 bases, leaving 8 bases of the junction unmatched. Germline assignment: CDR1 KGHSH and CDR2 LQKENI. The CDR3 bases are TGTGCCAGCTCACCTCCGGGACAGTCAATCTATGGCTACACCTTC. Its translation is CASSPPGQSIYGYTF.

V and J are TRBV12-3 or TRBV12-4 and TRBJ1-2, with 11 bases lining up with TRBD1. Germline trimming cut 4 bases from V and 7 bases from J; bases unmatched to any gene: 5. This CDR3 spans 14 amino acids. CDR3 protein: CASSWGTGGGGYTF. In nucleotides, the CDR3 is TGTGCCAGCAGTTGGGGGACAGGGGGTGGTGGCTACACCTTC.

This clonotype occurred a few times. CDR3 region: CASMRGPGELFF. DNA for the CDR3: TGTGCCAGCATGCGGGGGCCCGGGGAGCTGTTTTTT. The chain is built from TRBV2 and TRBJ2-2; a weak D match, TRBD2 (7 bases). V dropped 7 bases and J dropped 6 bases, with 9 bases sitting between them. This CDR3 has 12 amino acids. Germline V gene sequence: CDR1 SNHLY, CDR2 FYNNEI.

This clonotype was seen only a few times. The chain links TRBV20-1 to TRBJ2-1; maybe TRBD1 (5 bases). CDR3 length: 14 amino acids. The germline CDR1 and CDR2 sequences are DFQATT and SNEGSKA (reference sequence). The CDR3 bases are TGCACCGCCCTCGTGGACACCCTCGGCAATGAGCAGTTCTTC. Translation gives CTALVDTLGNEQFF.

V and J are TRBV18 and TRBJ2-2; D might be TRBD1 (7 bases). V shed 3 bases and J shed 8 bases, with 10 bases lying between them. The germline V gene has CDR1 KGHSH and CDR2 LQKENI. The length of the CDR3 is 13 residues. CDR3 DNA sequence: TGTGCCAGCTCACCGCGGGACAGAGGGGAGCTGTTTTTT. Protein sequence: CASSPRDRGELFF.

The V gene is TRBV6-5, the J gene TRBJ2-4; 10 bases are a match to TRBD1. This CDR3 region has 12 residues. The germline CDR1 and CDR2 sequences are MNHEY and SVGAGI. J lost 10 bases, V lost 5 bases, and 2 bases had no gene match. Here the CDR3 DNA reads TGTGCCAGCAGTATGGGACAGGGGATTCAGTACTTC. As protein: CASSMGQGIQYF.

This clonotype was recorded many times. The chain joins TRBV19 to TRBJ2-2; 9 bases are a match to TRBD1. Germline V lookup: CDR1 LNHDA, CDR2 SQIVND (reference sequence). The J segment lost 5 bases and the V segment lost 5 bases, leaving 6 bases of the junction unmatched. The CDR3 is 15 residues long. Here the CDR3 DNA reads TGTGCCAGTAGTTTCGGGACAGGGATAACCGGGGAGCTGTTTTTT. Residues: CASSFGTGITGELFF.

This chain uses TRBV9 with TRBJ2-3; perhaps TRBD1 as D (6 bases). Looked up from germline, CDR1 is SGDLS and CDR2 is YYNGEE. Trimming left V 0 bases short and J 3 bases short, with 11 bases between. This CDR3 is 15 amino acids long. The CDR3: CASSVGQGLTDTQYF. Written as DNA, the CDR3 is TGTGCCAGCAGCGTAGGGCAGGGGCTGACAGATACGCAGTATTTT.

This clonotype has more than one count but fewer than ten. The CDR3 DNA follows: TGTGCCAGCAGCGTAGTAGGACTAGCGGGGGGGCATGAGACCCAGTACTTC. Translated, it gives CASSVVGLAGGHETQYF. The chain joins TRBV9 to TRBJ2-5; 15 bases line up with TRBD2. The J segment lost 5 bases and the V segment lost 0 bases, leaving 5 bases of the junction unmatched. Germline assignment: CDR1 SGDLS and CDR2 YYNGEE. The CDR3 runs to 17 residues.

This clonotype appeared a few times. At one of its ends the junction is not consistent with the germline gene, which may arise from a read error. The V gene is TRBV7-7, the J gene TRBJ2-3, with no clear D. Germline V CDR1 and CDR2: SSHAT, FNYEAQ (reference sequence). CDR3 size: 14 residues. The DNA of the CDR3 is TGTGCTAGCAGCCCGGAGTTTAGCACAGATACGCAGTATTTT. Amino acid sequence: CASSPEFSTDTQYF.

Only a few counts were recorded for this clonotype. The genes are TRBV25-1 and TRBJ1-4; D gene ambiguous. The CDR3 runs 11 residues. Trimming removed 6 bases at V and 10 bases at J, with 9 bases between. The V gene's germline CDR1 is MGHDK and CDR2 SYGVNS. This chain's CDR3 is CASSLKGKLFF. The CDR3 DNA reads TGTGCCAGCAGCCTAAAGGGAAAACTGTTTTTT.

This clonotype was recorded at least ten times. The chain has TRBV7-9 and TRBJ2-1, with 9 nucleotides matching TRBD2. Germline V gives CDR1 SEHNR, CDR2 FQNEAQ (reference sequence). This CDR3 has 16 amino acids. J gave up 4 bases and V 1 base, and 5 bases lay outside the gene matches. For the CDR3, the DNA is TGTGCCAGCAGCTTAGTAATAGCGGGGGTGTACAATGAGCAGTTCTTC. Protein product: CASSLVIAGVYNEQFF.

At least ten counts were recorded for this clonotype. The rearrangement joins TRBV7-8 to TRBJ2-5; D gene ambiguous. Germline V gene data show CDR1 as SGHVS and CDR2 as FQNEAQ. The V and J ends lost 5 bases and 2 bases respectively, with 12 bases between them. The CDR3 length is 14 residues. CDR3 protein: CASSPGRIQETQYF. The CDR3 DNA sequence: TGTGCCAGCAGCCCCGGTCGAATACAAGAGACCCAGTACTTC. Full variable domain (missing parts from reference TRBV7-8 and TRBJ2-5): GAGVSQSPRYKVAKRGQDVALRCDPISGHVSLFWYQQALGQGPEFLTYFQNEAQLDKSGLPSDRFFAERPEGSVSTLKIQRTQQEDSAVYLCASSPGRIQETQYFGPGTRLLVL.

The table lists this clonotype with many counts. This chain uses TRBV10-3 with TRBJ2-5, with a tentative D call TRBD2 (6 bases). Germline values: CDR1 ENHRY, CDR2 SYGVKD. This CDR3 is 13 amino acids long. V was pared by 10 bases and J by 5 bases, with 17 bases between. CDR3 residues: CATLRELEETQYF. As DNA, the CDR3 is TGTGCCACACTACGGGAGTTAGAGGAGACCCAGTACTTC.

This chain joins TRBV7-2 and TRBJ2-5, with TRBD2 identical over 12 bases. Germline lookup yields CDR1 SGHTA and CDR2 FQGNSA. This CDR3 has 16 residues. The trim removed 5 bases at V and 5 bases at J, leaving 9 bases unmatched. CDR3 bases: TGTGCCAGCAGCGACCTTACTAGCGGGGGGTGGGAGACCCAGTACTTC. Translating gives CASSDLTSGGWETQYF.

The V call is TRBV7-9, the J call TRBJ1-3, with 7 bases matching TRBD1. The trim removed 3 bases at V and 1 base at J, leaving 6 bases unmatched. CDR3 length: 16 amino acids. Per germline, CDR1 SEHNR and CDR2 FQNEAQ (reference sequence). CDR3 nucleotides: TGTGCCAGCAGCTTTACAGGGGTTAGATCTGGAAACACCATATATTTT. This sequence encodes CASSFTGVRSGNTIYF.

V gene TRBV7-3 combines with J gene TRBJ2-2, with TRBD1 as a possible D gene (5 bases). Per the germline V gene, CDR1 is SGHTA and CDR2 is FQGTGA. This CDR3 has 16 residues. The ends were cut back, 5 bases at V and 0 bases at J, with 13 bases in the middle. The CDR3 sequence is CASSRNGATNTGELFF. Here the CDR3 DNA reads TGTGCCAGCAGCCGGAATGGGGCGACGAACACCGGGGAGCTGTTTTTT.

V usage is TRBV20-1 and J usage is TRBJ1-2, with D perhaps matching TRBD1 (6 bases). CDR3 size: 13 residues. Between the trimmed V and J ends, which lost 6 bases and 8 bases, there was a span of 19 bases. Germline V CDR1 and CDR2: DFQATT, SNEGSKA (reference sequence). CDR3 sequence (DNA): TGCAGTGCCAAAGCCCCACAGGGTAAAGGCTACACCTTC. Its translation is CSAKAPQGKGYTF.

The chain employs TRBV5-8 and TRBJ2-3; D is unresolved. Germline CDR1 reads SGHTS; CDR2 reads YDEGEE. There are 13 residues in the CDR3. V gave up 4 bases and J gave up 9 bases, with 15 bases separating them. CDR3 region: CASSRIPEATQYF. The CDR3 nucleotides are TGTGCCAGCAGCAGGATACCTGAGGCAACGCAGTATTTT.

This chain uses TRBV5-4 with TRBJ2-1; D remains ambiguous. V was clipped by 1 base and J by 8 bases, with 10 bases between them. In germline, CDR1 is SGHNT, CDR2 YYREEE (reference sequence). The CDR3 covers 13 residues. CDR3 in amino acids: CASSLSPVHEQFF. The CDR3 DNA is TGTGCCAGCAGCTTGTCGCCGGTCCATGAGCAGTTCTTC.

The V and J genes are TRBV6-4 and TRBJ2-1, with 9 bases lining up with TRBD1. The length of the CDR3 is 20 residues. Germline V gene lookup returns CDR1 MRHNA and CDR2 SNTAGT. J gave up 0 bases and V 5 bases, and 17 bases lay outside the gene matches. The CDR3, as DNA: TGTGCCAGCAGTAGGCCGACAGGGGGGCGACTCTCGAGCTCCTACAATGAGCAGTTCTTC. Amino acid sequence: CASSRPTGGRLSSSYNEQFF.

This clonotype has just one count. As DNA, the CDR3 is TGTGCCAGCAGCGATCTAGGGGGCCGGACCCAGTACTTC. The encoded protein is CASSDLGGRTQYF. The gene calls are TRBV7-8 and TRBJ2-5, with 7 bases aligning to TRBD1. The CDR3 has 13 amino acids. V shed 5 bases and J 7 bases; nucleotides not matched to a gene: 7. Germline V lookup: CDR1 SGHVS, CDR2 FQNEAQ.